The 8 T cell receptor beta chains given below trace back to one sample, sequenced in a study of blood T cell repertoires in COVID-19. Libraries were prepared by immunoSEQ multiplex PCR; TCRdb keeps only in-frame clonotypes and omits some of them. The data contain roughly 40,000 clones, more than 70% of them singletons. The sequenced sample consisted of peripheral blood. The receptors come from a human donor in a cohort sampled during active COVID-19.

This clone was seen more than once but under ten times. The CDR3 DNA reads TGTGCCAGCAGCGCGGGGTCGGGGGGCCCCTACGAGCAGTACTTC. This translates into CASSAGSGGPYEQYF. The genes are TRBV9 and TRBJ2-7, with D maybe TRBD2 (7 bases). Between the trimmed V and J ends, which lost 3 bases and 2 bases, there was a span of 15 bases. The CDR3 is made up of 15 amino acids. Germline loops: CDR1 SGDLS, CDR2 YYNGEE.

The chain links TRBV27 to TRBJ1-2; 7 nucleotides agree with TRBD1. V shed 6 bases and J 0 bases; nucleotides not matched to a gene: 7. The germline CDR1 and CDR2 sequences are MNHEY and SMNVEV (reference sequence). This CDR3 has 15 residues. For the CDR3, the DNA is TGTGCCAGCAGGAAGGGACAGACAACTAACTATGGCTACACCTTC. This sequence encodes CASRKGQTTNYGYTF.

This clone was seen just once. The gene calls are TRBV11-2 and TRBJ2-1; 7 bases are a match to TRBD2. The CDR3 sequence is 12 residues long. Per germline, CDR1 SGHAT and CDR2 FQNNGV. J lost 13 bases, V lost 2 bases, and 5 bases had no gene match. The CDR3 here is CASSLPGGKQFF. The CDR3 nucleotides read TGTGCCAGCAGCTTACCCGGGGGGAAACAGTTCTTC.

The rearrangement uses TRBV7-2 and TRBJ2-7; D perhaps matches TRBD2 (5 bases). The V and J ends lost 5 bases and 7 bases respectively, with 18 bases between them. There are 14 residues in the CDR3. The V gene's germline CDR1 is SGHTA and CDR2 FQGNSA. The CDR3 DNA reads as TGTGCCAGCAGCACCTCCCCCCTAGTAGCGGAGCAGTACTTC. Protein sequence: CASSTSPLVAEQYF.

Only one count was recorded for this clone. The genes are TRBV30 and TRBJ2-5, with 7 bases matching TRBD2. This CDR3 is 13 amino acids long. Losses at the gene ends were 7 bases for V and 1 base for J; bases not matched to a gene: 6. CDR1 is GTSNPN, CDR2 SVGIG, per germline (reference sequence). In DNA, the CDR3 is TGTGCCTTGGGGGGGGGAAGCCAAGAGACCCAGTACTTC. This translates into CALGGGSQETQYF.

The chain employs TRBV7-9 and TRBJ1-4, with D perhaps matching TRBD1 (5 bases). Trimming removed 6 bases from V and 5 bases from J, with 16 bases in between. This CDR3 has 15 residues. Per germline, CDR1 SEHNR and CDR2 FQNEAQ (reference sequence). CDR3: CASSRRPGGNEKLFF. CDR3 DNA: TGTGCCAGCAGTCGTCGCCCCGGGGGGAATGAAAAACTGTTTTTT.

The chain couples TRBV24-1 to TRBJ2-7; D remains ambiguous. CDR3 size: 13 residues. V dropped 3 bases and J dropped 2 bases, with 7 bases sitting between them. Per the germline V gene, CDR1 is KGHDR and CDR2 is SFDVKD. The CDR3 loop reads CATSDQITYEQYF. As DNA, the CDR3 is TGTGCCACCAGTGATCAGATCACCTACGAGCAGTACTTC.

This chain connects TRBV27 to TRBJ2-4; D gene unclear. Germline assignment: CDR1 MNHEY and CDR2 SMNVEV (reference sequence). Trimming left V 6 bases short and J 0 bases short, with 12 bases between. CDR3 length: 15 amino acids. The CDR3 region is CASSPNRVAKNIQYF. In nucleotides, the CDR3 is TGTGCCAGCAGCCCCAACCGGGTAGCCAAAAACATTCAGTACTTC.